This TCR beta chain was captured by sequencing in a study of beta chain features in type 1 diabetes. About the research overall: Age, gender and cell yields were similar between patients and healthy donors.

Per germline, CDR1 SQVTM and CDR2 ANQGSEA. Trimming shortened V by 4 bases and J by 5 bases, and 15 bases separated the two germline ends. The CDR3 loop spans 14 amino acids. Study-level points and caveats: PCR may have favored shorter templates equally in patients and controls.

Isolated RNA was reverse transcribed in full, so expressed TCRB transcripts were sequenced. The study sequenced naive, central memory and regulatory T cell samples to an average of about 3.9 million reads. Method: immunoSEQ multiplex PCR; TCRdb's copy keeps in-frame clones and lacks some. This repertoire shows fewer than 250,000 clones, 68% found once; its top ten account for roughly 0.048%. The sample holds one count of this clone. Its antigen is not identified. Material: naive CD4+ T cells from blood. J is TRBJ2-1 and V is TRBV29-1, with TRBD2 as a possible D gene (6 bases). The clonotype originates from a man between 25 and 39 years old in good health. CDR3 nucleotides: TGCAGCGTTGGGTCTAGCGCGTTTGACAATGAGCAGTTCTTC. Amino acid sequence: CSVGSSAFDNEQFF.